Included here is one T cell receptor beta chain sequence, with context. The data belong to a study of blood T cell repertoires in COVID-19. The data were produced by immunoSEQ multiplex PCR, yet TCRdb's version contains in-frame clones alone and is incomplete. The profile shows roughly 160,000 clones, about 85% of them singletons. The CDR3 length is 14 residues. J gave up 5 bases and V 3 bases, and 6 bases lay outside the gene matches. Germline loops: CDR1 SGHNT, CDR2 YYREEE (reference sequence). The clonotype was recovered from a man older than 75 with COVID-19, enrolled during active disease. V gene TRBV5-4 combines with J gene TRBJ1-1; 8 bases are a match to TRBD1. The specimen was peripheral blood. CDR3 coding DNA: TGTGCCAGCAGCTCCAGGGGGCGAGGGACTGAAGCTTTCTTT. Amino acid sequence: CASSSRGRGTEAFF.